These T cell receptor beta chains were read from a single sample in a study of OX40 agonist ivuxolimab in advanced cancers. The protocol was immunoSEQ multiplex PCR, while the TCRdb copy is restricted to in-frame clones and leaves out a portion. The sample holds 62,000 or so clones, approximately 86% seen once. Sequenced material: CD4+ or CD8+ T cells sorted from blood, taken in a trial of the OX40 agonist ivuxolimab. Receptors originate from an adult with an advanced solid tumor such as melanoma, head and neck, liver or kidney cancer. Both conserved end residues are part of each CDR3. Each record gives: D gene, J gene, clone size, V gene, CDR3 DNA, CDR3 protein. D genes are given only for firm matches. A clone size is listed for some rows: how often the clone was seen (once, few, many), or a class if it is expanded.

d_call: -
j_call: TRBJ1-6
clone_size: -
v_call: TRBV5-6
cdr3_nt: TGTGCCAGCAGCTTGTCAGATCACAAAATTAGCTCCTATAATTCACCCCTCCACTTT
cdr3_aa: CASSLSDHKISSYNSPLHF

d_call: TRBD2
j_call: TRBJ2-1
clone_size: once
v_call: TRBV10-3
cdr3_nt: TGTGCCATCTCTATGGGGGAGGGAGGTGAGCAGTTCTTC
cdr3_aa: CAISMGEGGEQFF

d_call: -
j_call: TRBJ2-5
clone_size: -
v_call: TRBV27
cdr3_nt: TGTGCCAGCAGGAGGTTGAGCCAAGAGACCCAGTACTTC
cdr3_aa: CASRRLSQETQYF

d_call: TRBD1
j_call: TRBJ1-3
clone_size: -
v_call: TRBV7-2
cdr3_nt: TGTGCCAGCAGCATTAGAGGACAGGCCTACGGAAACACCATATATTTT
cdr3_aa: CASSIRGQAYGNTIYF

d_call: -
j_call: TRBJ2-2
clone_size: -
v_call: TRBV11-3
cdr3_nt: TGTGCCAGCAGCTTAGGCTCCAGGTTGGCGAACACCGGGGAGCTGTTTTTT
cdr3_aa: CASSLGSRLANTGELFF

d_call: TRBD1
j_call: TRBJ2-7
clone_size: -
v_call: TRBV9
cdr3_nt: TGTGCCAGCAGCGTCAATGATGACAGGGTTGAGCAGTACTTC
cdr3_aa: CASSVNDDRVEQYF

d_call: TRBD1
j_call: TRBJ2-5
clone_size: -
v_call: TRBV7-2
cdr3_nt: TGTGCCAGCAGTGTCGGACAGGGGAGACAGACCCAGTACTTC
cdr3_aa: CASSVGQGRQTQYF

d_call: -
j_call: TRBJ2-7
clone_size: -
v_call: TRBV28
cdr3_nt: TGTGCCAGCAGTTTATTCGGTCAGGGGATCAACGAGCAGTACTTC
cdr3_aa: CASSLFGQGINEQYF

d_call: -
j_call: TRBJ2-5
clone_size: -
v_call: TRBV20-1
cdr3_nt: TGCAGTGCTAGCTCCCGAGAGACCCAGTACTTC
cdr3_aa: CSASSRETQYF

d_call: -
j_call: TRBJ2-7
clone_size: -
v_call: TRBV19
cdr3_nt: TGTGCCAGTAGGTGGGGATACGAGCAGTACTTC
cdr3_aa: CASRWGYEQYF

d_call: TRBD2
j_call: TRBJ2-3
clone_size: -
v_call: TRBV6-1
cdr3_nt: TGTGCCAGCAGTGAAGGGTTGTCGGGAGGGCAAGATACGCAGTATTTT
cdr3_aa: CASSEGLSGGQDTQYF

d_call: -
j_call: TRBJ1-3
clone_size: -
v_call: TRBV6-5
cdr3_nt: TGTGCCAGCAGTTACGAACCCAGGACTGGAAACACCATATATTTT
cdr3_aa: CASSYEPRTGNTIYF

d_call: -
j_call: TRBJ1-3
clone_size: -
v_call: TRBV6-1
cdr3_nt: TGTGCCAGCAGTGAGACGGGTGGGAGGGACACCATATATTTT
cdr3_aa: CASSETGGRDTIYF

d_call: -
j_call: TRBJ2-7
clone_size: -
v_call: TRBV12-2
cdr3_nt: TGTGCAAGTCGCTTGTGGGCAATCGAGAACTACGAGCAGTACTTC
cdr3_aa: CASRLWAIENYEQYF

d_call: TRBD2
j_call: TRBJ2-5
clone_size: -
v_call: TRBV7-2
cdr3_nt: TGTGCCAGCAGCTTGGGAGCGGGGGGGCGGGTAGAGACCCAGTACTTC
cdr3_aa: CASSLGAGGRVETQYF

d_call: -
j_call: TRBJ2-3
clone_size: -
v_call: TRBV6-5
cdr3_nt: TGTGCCAGCAGATATGGGCGTGGGAGCACAGATACGCAGTATTTT
cdr3_aa: CASRYGRGSTDTQYF

d_call: -
j_call: TRBJ1-2
clone_size: -
v_call: TRBV23-1
cdr3_nt: TGCGCCAGCAGTCAAGACAGGAGGAATGGCTACACCTTC
cdr3_aa: CASSQDRRNGYTF

d_call: TRBD1
j_call: TRBJ1-5
clone_size: -
v_call: TRBV6-5
cdr3_nt: TGTGCCATCAGTGTACAGGGGCCCAATCAGCCCCAGCATTTT
cdr3_aa: CAISVQGPNQPQHF

d_call: TRBD2
j_call: TRBJ2-3
clone_size: -
v_call: TRBV7-9
cdr3_nt: TGTGCCAGCAGTGTGGGAGCGGGGGGCGCAGATACGCAGTATTTT
cdr3_aa: CASSVGAGGADTQYF

d_call: TRBD2
j_call: TRBJ2-3
clone_size: -
v_call: TRBV4-2
cdr3_nt: TGTGCCAGCAGCCAAGAACCGACATCTAGCGGGGGAGGAGATACGCAGTATTTT
cdr3_aa: CASSQEPTSSGGGDTQYF

d_call: -
j_call: TRBJ2-6
clone_size: once
v_call: TRBV5-6
cdr3_nt: TGTGCCAGCAGCTCCAGAGTCTCCGGGGCCAACGTCCTGACTTTC
cdr3_aa: CASSSRVSGANVLTF

d_call: TRBD2
j_call: TRBJ2-5
clone_size: -
v_call: TRBV7-8
cdr3_nt: TGTGCCAGCAGCTTGGGGGGGGAAGAGACCCAGTACTTC
cdr3_aa: CASSLGGEETQYF

d_call: TRBD2
j_call: TRBJ2-5
clone_size: -
v_call: TRBV2
cdr3_nt: TGTGCCAGCAGAGCGGGACTAGATCCCCAGTACTTC
cdr3_aa: CASRAGLDPQYF